The 18 T cell receptor beta chains given below trace back to one sample, sequenced in a study of control samples from healthy donors and cancer patients. Sequenced by immunoSEQ multiplex PCR; TCRdb stores in-frame clones only, minus some. This sample has around 77,000 clones, with roughly 92% found just once. Sequenced material: blood. The receptors derive from a woman aged 55-69 years in good health.

J is TRBJ1-2 and V is TRBV10-3, with D possibly being TRBD1 (5 bases). Trimming removed 7 bases at V and 8 bases at J, with 23 bases between. CDR3 length: 15 residues. Germline CDR1 reads ENHRY; CDR2 reads SYGVKD. The CDR3 reads CAITVSSGGLAGYTF. The CDR3 nucleotides read TGTGCCATCACTGTCTCGTCTGGGGGGTTAGCGGGCTACACCTTC.

V gene TRBV6-5 combines with J gene TRBJ2-7; 9 bases are shared with TRBD1. The germline V gene encodes CDR1 MNHEY and CDR2 SVGAGI. J was trimmed by 3 bases and V by 7 bases; bases with no gene match: 4. The CDR3 sequence is 13 residues long. The CDR3 coding sequence is TGTGCCAGCACCGGGACAGGGCACTACGAGCAGTACTTC. Its translation: CASTGTGHYEQYF.

The J gene is TRBJ1-1, the V gene TRBV10-3, with a possible D match to TRBD1 (5 bases). Germline CDR1 reads ENHRY; CDR2 reads SYGVKD. The CDR3 extends over 18 amino acids. Trimming stripped 6 bases from V and 6 bases from J, with 29 bases between. CDR3 in DNA: TGTGCCATCAGACACAACTCAGGGTCCCGGGTGGGGACCCCTGAAGCTTTCTTT. This sequence encodes CAIRHNSGSRVGTPEAFF.

The chain has TRBV11-2 and TRBJ1-6; no definite D call. The length of the CDR3 is 12 residues. V was pared by 4 bases and J by 10 bases, with 8 bases between. Germline values: CDR1 SGHAT, CDR2 FQNNGV. The CDR3 DNA reads TGTGCCAGCAGCTCTATGCGGTCACCCCTCCACTTT. Its translation: CASSSMRSPLHF. The complete variable domain, with remaining parts taken from reference TRBV11-2 and TRBJ1-6, reads EAGVAQSPRYKIIEKRQSVAFWCNPISGHATLYWYQQILGQGPKLLIQFQNNGVVDDSQLPKDRFSAERLKGVDSTLKIQPAKLEDSAVYLCASSSMRSPLHFGNGTRLTVT.

The genes are TRBV6-1 and TRBJ1-3; no definite D call. Trimming shortened V by 0 bases and J by 0 bases, and 6 bases separated the two germline ends. This CDR3 contains 15 residues. Germline CDR1 reads MNHNS; CDR2 reads SASEGT. Here the CDR3 reads CASSEASNSGNTIYF. Here the CDR3 DNA reads TGTGCCAGCAGTGAAGCAAGTAACTCTGGAAACACCATATATTTT.

This chain connects TRBV28 to TRBJ2-7, with 14 bases matching TRBD2. This CDR3 is built from 16 residues. Germline assignment: CDR1 MDHEN and CDR2 SYDVKM. The J segment lost 1 base and the V segment lost 10 bases, leaving 9 bases of the junction unmatched. This CDR3 is CATRRGTSGRSYEQYF. CDR3 sequence (DNA): TGTGCCACCCGGCGTGGGACTAGCGGGAGATCCTACGAGCAGTACTTC.

The V call is TRBV11-2, the J call TRBJ1-2; D perhaps matches TRBD1 (5 bases). This CDR3 has 13 residues. Deletions cut 3 bases from V and 4 bases from J, with 9 bases between. Germline CDR1 is SGHAT and CDR2 is FQNNGV. The CDR3 bases are TGTGCCAGCAGCTTTCAAGACAGCTATGGCTACACCTTC. It encodes CASSFQDSYGYTF.

This sequence joins TRBV5-6 and TRBJ2-5; 10 positions agree with TRBD2. Losses at the gene ends were 1 base for V and 5 bases for J; bases not matched to a gene: 5. Germline CDR1 reads SGHDT; CDR2 reads YYEEEE. CDR3 length: 15 residues. This CDR3 is CASSLQGLAWETQYF. CDR3 in DNA: TGTGCCAGCAGCTTGCAGGGACTAGCGTGGGAGACCCAGTACTTC. Combining the CDR3 with reference TRBV5-6 and TRBJ2-5 gives the whole variable domain DAGVTQSPTHLIKTRGQQVTLRCSPKSGHDTVSWYQQALGQGPQFIFQYYEEEERQRGNFPDRFSGHQFPNYSSELNVNALLLGDSALYLCASSLQGLAWETQYFGPGTRLLVL.

This sequence joins TRBV18 and TRBJ2-4; 8 nucleotides align to TRBD1. In germline, CDR1 is KGHSH, CDR2 LQKENI. The CDR3 runs 14 residues. After removal of 2 bases from V and 8 bases from J, the junction contained 5 bases not matched to a gene. The CDR3 DNA reads TGTGCCAGCTCACCAGGACAGGGAAGGGACATTCAGTACTTC. Translating it yields CASSPGQGRDIQYF.

This clone was detected only once. The chain recombines TRBV7-9 with TRBJ1-1; D unresolved. Trimming stripped 4 bases from V and 1 base from J, with 7 bases between. Germline values: CDR1 SEHNR, CDR2 FQNEAQ (reference sequence). The CDR3 is 13 amino acids. The CDR3 spells CASSSRTNTEAFF. The CDR3 DNA reads as TGTGCCAGCAGCTCACGGACGAACACTGAAGCTTTCTTT.

This chain connects TRBV20-1 to TRBJ2-3, with TRBD2 identical over 12 bases. Germline V gene data show CDR1 as DFQATT and CDR2 as SNEGSKA (reference sequence). The CDR3 runs 15 residues. V lost 3 bases and J lost 2; bases outside the gene matches: 3. CDR3 residues: CSASWTSGNTDTQYF. The CDR3 region has the DNA TGCAGTGCTAGTTGGACTAGCGGGAACACAGATACGCAGTATTTT.

The chain joins TRBV30 to TRBJ2-7, with D perhaps matching TRBD1 or TRBD2 (6 bases each). The CDR3 is 14 amino acids. Germline CDR1 reads GTSNPN; CDR2 reads SVGIG (reference sequence). V dropped 4 bases and J dropped 5 bases, with 18 bases sitting between them. CDR3 residues: CAWKLEGGGDEQYF. CDR3 sequence (DNA): TGTGCCTGGAAATTAGAGGGGGGCGGCGACGAGCAGTACTTC.

The DNA for the CDR3 is TGTGCCAGCAGAGGCCCCGGGACTAGCGGCTACTACGAGCAGTACTTC. It yields the protein CASRGPGTSGYYEQYF. The chain couples TRBV27 to TRBJ2-7; 11 nucleotides line up with TRBD2. The CDR3 is 16 amino acids. With V trimmed by 6 bases and J by 3 bases, 10 bases remained unmatched. From germline, CDR1 is MNHEY and CDR2 SMNVEV (reference sequence).

The chain recombines TRBV9 with TRBJ2-2; the match to TRBD2 covers 7 bases. CDR1 and CDR2 (germline): SGDLS, YYNGEE. There are 16 residues in the CDR3. J gave up 4 bases and V 0 bases, and 6 bases lay outside the gene matches. The CDR3 sequence: CASSVAGLAATGELFF. CDR3 sequence (DNA): TGTGCCAGCAGCGTAGCTGGGCTAGCGGCCACCGGGGAGCTGTTTTTT. The entire variable domain, with the rest obtained from reference TRBV9 and TRBJ2-2, is as follows: DSGVTQTPKHLITATGQRVTLRCSPRSGDLSVYWYQQSLDQGLQFLIQYYNGEERAKGNILERFSAQQFPDLHSELNLSSLELGDSALYFCASSVAGLAATGELFFGEGSRLTVL.

The rearrangement joins TRBV14 to TRBJ2-1, with D perhaps TRBD2 (6 bases). CDR1 and CDR2 from the germline V gene are SGHDN and FVKESK. With 1 base removed from V and 8 bases from J, the gap between germline ends came to 21 bases. The CDR3 sequence is 17 residues long. The CDR3 DNA reads TGTGCCAGCAGCCAAGCCCGGGACTCGGAGAATAGTGATGAGCAGTTCTTC. It encodes CASSQARDSENSDEQFF.

The chain carries TRBV24-1 and TRBJ2-7, with TRBD1 identical over 7 bases. V was pared by 3 bases and J by 9 bases, with 13 bases of the junction left unmatched. Germline assignment: CDR1 KGHDR and CDR2 SFDVKD. This CDR3 has 15 amino acids. In DNA form, the CDR3 reads TGTGCCACCAGTGATCAAACCCAGACAGGGTCTGGGCAGTACTTC. Amino acid sequence: CATSDQTQTGSGQYF.

J is TRBJ2-2 and V is TRBV25-1, with 8 bases matching TRBD1. J was trimmed by 5 bases and V by 3 bases; bases with no gene match: 14. Germline loops: CDR1 MGHDK, CDR2 SYGVNS. This CDR3 spans 18 amino acids. CDR3 bases: TGTGCCAGCAGTGACCAAAACTCAGGGGGCCCCCGTACCGGGGAGCTGTTTTTT. Protein sequence: CASSDQNSGGPRTGELFF.

The chain joins TRBV30 to TRBJ1-4; D call uncertain. Trimming stripped 2 bases from V and 6 bases from J, with 10 bases between. In germline, CDR1 is GTSNPN, CDR2 SVGIG (reference sequence). The CDR3 length is 13 residues. CDR3: CAWSPGSHEKLFF. CDR3 nucleotides: TGTGCCTGGAGTCCCGGATCCCATGAAAAACTGTTTTTT.